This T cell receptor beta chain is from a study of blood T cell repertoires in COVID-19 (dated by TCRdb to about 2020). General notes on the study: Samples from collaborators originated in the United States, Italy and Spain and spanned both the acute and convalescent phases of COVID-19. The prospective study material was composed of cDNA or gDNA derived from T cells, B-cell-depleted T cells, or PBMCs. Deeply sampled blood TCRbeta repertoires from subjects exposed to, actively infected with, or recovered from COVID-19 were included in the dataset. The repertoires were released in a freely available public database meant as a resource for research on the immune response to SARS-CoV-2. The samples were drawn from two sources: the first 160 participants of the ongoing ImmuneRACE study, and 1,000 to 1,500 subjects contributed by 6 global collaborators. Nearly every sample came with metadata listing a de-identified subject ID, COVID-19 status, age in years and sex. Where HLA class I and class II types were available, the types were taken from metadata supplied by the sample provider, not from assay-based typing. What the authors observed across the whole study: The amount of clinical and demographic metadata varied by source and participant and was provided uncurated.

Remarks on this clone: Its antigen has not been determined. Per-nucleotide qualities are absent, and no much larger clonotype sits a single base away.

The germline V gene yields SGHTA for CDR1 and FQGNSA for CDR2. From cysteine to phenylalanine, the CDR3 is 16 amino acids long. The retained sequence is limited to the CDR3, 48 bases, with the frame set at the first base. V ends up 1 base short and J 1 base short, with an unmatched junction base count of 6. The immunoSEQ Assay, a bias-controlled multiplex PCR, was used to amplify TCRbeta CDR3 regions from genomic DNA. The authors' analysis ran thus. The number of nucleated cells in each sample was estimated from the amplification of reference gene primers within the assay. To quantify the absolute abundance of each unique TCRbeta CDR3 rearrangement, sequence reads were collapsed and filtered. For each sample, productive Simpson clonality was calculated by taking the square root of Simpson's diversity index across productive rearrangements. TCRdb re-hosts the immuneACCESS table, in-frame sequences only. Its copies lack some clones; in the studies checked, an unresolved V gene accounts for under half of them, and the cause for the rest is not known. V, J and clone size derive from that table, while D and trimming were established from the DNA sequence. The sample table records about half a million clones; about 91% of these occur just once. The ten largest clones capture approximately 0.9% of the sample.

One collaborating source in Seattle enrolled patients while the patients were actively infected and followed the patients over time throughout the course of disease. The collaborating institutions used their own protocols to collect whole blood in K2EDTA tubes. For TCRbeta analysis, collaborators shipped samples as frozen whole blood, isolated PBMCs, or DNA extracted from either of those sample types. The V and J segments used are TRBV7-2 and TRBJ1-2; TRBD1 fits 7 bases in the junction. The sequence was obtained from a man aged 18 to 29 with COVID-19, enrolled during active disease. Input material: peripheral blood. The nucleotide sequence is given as TGTGCCAGCAGCTTAGTCACCAGGGGGGTTAACTATGGCTACACCTTC. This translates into CASSLVTRGVNYGYTF.